This entry describes one T cell receptor beta chain. The specificity of this receptor is unknown. Base qualities are not at hand, and no much larger clone is one base apart. The data stem from a study of immune evolution from preneoplasia to lung adenocarcinoma (dated by TCRdb to about 2021). Regarding the study in general: No AAH lesions showed HLA loss of heterozygosity, compared with 7% of AIS, around 16% of MIA and 30% to 40% of ADC lesions. It was reported in the study that approximately 99 samples were used for TCR sequencing. A total of some 51 patients with pulmonary nodules who underwent surgical resection were included in the overall cohort. The immune data were combined with whole exome sequencing and methylation data from the same cohort of nodules. Resected precursor lesions (AAH, AIS, MIA) and invasive adenocarcinomas were compared with paired morphologically normal lung tissue. Immune contexture across lung adenocarcinoma precursors and invasive adenocarcinoma was profiled using immune gene expression, TCR sequencing and multiplex immunofluorescence. The sample size depended on which specimens were available, not on a prior power calculation. POLYSOLVER was used to infer Class I HLA alleles from exome data, while LOHHLA was used to detect allele-specific HLA loss. The TCR sequencing data were obtained from 51 patients. General findings and caveats noted by the study authors: Because every patient came from Japan and China, how well the results apply to Western populations was uncertain. Compared with EGFR-mutant or double wild-type lesions, KRAS-mutant nodules had the highest T cell clonality. The findings were based on association rather than direct causation, and larger cohorts with long-term follow-up and longitudinal biopsies were deemed needed. Top T cell clone frequencies were highest in normal lung and appeared to decrease progressively from AAH through AIS, MIA and invasive adenocarcinoma. Normal lung showed the highest clonality, whereas later-stage lesions appeared to have higher T cell density and diversity but lower clonality.

The immunoSEQ hsTCRbeta Kit was used to sequence TCR beta CDR3 regions from DNA. Under the source paper's analysis protocol: The ImmunoSEQ Analyzer was used to analyse the TCR sequencing data. T cell clonality was defined as 1 minus Pielou's evenness computed on productive rearrangements. The inverse Simpson index, applied to productive templates, was used to measure T cell diversity. T cell density was expressed as TCR beta template counts normalized to usable DNA, with usable DNA estimated by amplifying and sequencing housekeeping genes. TCR metrics were compared across histologic stages using two-sided Kruskal-Wallis tests. TCRdb obtained this table from immuneACCESS and retained in-frame rearrangements with V and J assigned. These tables miss some clones; where compared with another copy, unresolved V genes account for less than half of the shortfall, and the remainder is unexplained. V, J and clone size were drawn from that table, and D and trimming were deduced from the DNA. In this sample the table shows about 6,600 clones, just under 80% of which occur a single time. Of the sample, over 6% falls within the top ten clones.

The CDR3, from cysteine to phenylalanine, totals 14 residues. CDR3 DNA only is kept here, 42 bases in frame from base 1. Trimming takes 2 bases from V and 6 bases from J, and the germline ends sit 10 bases apart. CDR1 SGHTA and CDR2 FQGNSA were looked up in the germline V gene. Patients underwent resection in Japan or China between about 2014 and 2017. The histologic diagnosis of each case was independently confirmed on H&E slides by two lung cancer pathologists. To enrich premalignant or tumor cells for nucleic acid extraction, macro-dissection was performed after pathologic assessment. DNA was isolated from FFPE tissue using the AllPrep DNA/RNA FFPE Kit.

The sequence was obtained from a person aged 50-70 years with lung adenocarcinoma. The sample was FFPE minimally invasive lung adenocarcinoma tissue. Taken with the paper, the label for cell subset or site translates to: micro-invasive lung adenocarcinoma (MIA). The chain was built from TRBV7-2 and TRBJ1-4; confidence is insufficient to name the D gene. The CDR3 has the sequence CASSLRTADEKLFF. The sequenced DNA: TGTGCCAGCAGCTTAAGGACGGCAGATGAAAAACTGTTTTTT.